Listed here is a single T cell receptor beta chain. The source of the sample is a study of shared clonotypes between healthy human individuals. Method: immunoSEQ multiplex PCR; TCRdb's copy keeps in-frame clones and lacks some. The sample contains some 2.4 million clones, 90% to 95% of which appear only once. V dropped 4 bases and J dropped 7 bases, with 10 bases sitting between them. Germline V gene data show CDR1 as MGHRA and CDR2 as YSYEKL. The CDR3 extends over 13 amino acids. Sequences were obtained from naive CD4+ T cells from PBMCs. Stated subset: CD45RA+ positively selected. The sequence was collected from a man between 18 and 35 years old in good health. Some clones in this sample may be carry-over from other donors' samples. J is TRBJ1-4 and V is TRBV4-1; no clear D. Here the CDR3 DNA reads TGCGCCAGCAGCCTCATCCCCGGTGAAAAACTGTTTTTT. It translates to CASSLIPGEKLFF.